This T cell receptor beta chain was identified during a study of T-cell reconstitution after alpha-beta-depleted transplantation in children. Regarding the study as a whole: The high TCRbeta diversity at day 60 in some patients came from surviving recipient T cells and thymic progenitors.

V shed 1 base, J shed 6 bases, and the junction held 5 bases outside the gene matches. The CDR3 length is 14 residues. The V gene's germline CDR1 is LNHNV and CDR2 YYDKDF (reference sequence). A library of TCRbeta sequences, prepared with unique molecular identifiers, was generated. MiXCR, run by TCRdb on the PCR reads, gives a single entry per CDR3 protein. The sample includes some 200,000 distinct CDR3 sequences, under 13% of them seen just once. This clonotype has at least ten counts. Its matching antigen is unknown. The sample was PBMCs, taken before TCRalphabeta/CD19-depleted stem cell transplant. The sequence was collected from a child less than two years old with acute myeloid leukemia, due to receive a stem cell transplant. This rearrangement joins TRBV15 to TRBJ1-1; TRBD1 agrees at 7 bases. CDR3 in amino acids: CATSRGGTAAEAFF. Written as DNA, the CDR3 is TGTGCCACCAGCAGAGGAGGGACAGCCGCTGAAGCTTTCTTT. Full variable domain (outside the CDR3, taken from reference TRBV15 and TRBJ1-1): DAMVIQNPRYQVTQFGKPVTLSCSQTLNHNVMYWYQQKSSQAPKLLFHYYDKDFNNEADTPDNFQSRRPNTSFCFLDIRSPGLGDTAMYLCATSRGGTAAEAFFGQGTRLTVV.